Listed here are 9 T cell receptor beta chains from one sample, sequenced in a study of shared clonotypes between healthy human individuals. As defined, naive CD8 cells were CD45RO-negative and positively selected for CCR7, with terminally differentiated effector memory CD45RA+ cells excluded. Clones were read by immunoSEQ multiplex PCR, and TCRdb kept only the in-frame ones, dropping some. The sample shows some 2.1 million clones, over 85% of them seen only once. Specimen: naive CD8+ T cells sorted from blood. The origin of the receptors is a man aged 18 to 30 in good health.

V and J are TRBV30 and TRBJ1-1; perhaps TRBD1 as D (5 bases). CDR1 and CDR2 from the germline V gene are GTSNPN and SVGIG (reference sequence). The CDR3 has 13 amino acids. V was pared by 2 bases and J by 6 bases, with 13 bases between. As DNA, the CDR3 is TGTGCCTGGAGTTGGGAAATGGGGGCTGAAGCTTTCTTT. Translation gives CAWSWEMGAEAFF.

The rearrangement uses TRBV5-8 and TRBJ1-2; TRBD1 is a possible D gene (5 bases). Germline V lookup: CDR1 SGHTS, CDR2 YDEGEE. The ends were cut back, 4 bases at V and 2 bases at J, with 18 bases in the middle. CDR3 length equals 16 residues. The CDR3 sequence is CASSLNDPGPNYGYTF. In DNA, the CDR3 is TGTGCCAGCAGCCTGAACGACCCGGGGCCAAACTATGGCTACACCTTC. The full variable domain, in which reference TRBV5-8 and TRBJ1-2 provide the parts outside the CDR3, is EAGVTQSPTHLIKTRGQQATLRCSPISGHTSVYWYQQALGLGLQFLLWYDEGEERNRGNFPPRFSGRQFPNYSSELNVNALELEDSALYLCASSLNDPGPNYGYTFGSGTRLTVV.

This chain connects TRBV5-1 to TRBJ2-7; D might be TRBD2 (6 bases). Trimming left V 0 bases short and J 6 bases short, with 13 bases between. In germline, CDR1 is SGHRS, CDR2 YFSETQ. CDR3 length: 14 residues. In nucleotides, the CDR3 is TGCGCCAGCAGCTTGGATTTTGGAGGGGCCGAGCAGTACTTC. Translating gives CASSLDFGGAEQYF.

The V and J genes are TRBV30 and TRBJ1-4; D is perhaps TRBD1 (5 bases). The CDR3 runs 14 residues. CDR1 GTSNPN and CDR2 SVGIG come from the germline V gene (reference sequence). The V end lost 1 base, the J end lost 4 bases, and 10 bases lay between the germline ends. The CDR3 bases are TGTGCCTGGAGTGGACTGGGACTTAATGAAAAACTGTTTTTT. It yields the protein CAWSGLGLNEKLFF.

The chain carries TRBV30 and TRBJ2-1; TRBD1 matches 7 bases. The length of the CDR3 is 14 residues. V shed 5 bases, J shed 4 bases, and the junction held 8 bases outside the gene matches. The V gene's germline CDR1 is GTSNPN and CDR2 SVGIG (reference sequence). CDR3 in DNA: TGTGCCTGGGACACAGGGGCAGGGTACAATGAGCAGTTCTTC. It codes for CAWDTGAGYNEQFF.

This chain uses TRBV5-4 with TRBJ2-5; TRBD1 aligns across 10 bases. Trimming at V came to 5 bases and at J to 5 bases, leaving 9 bases not matched to a gene. In germline, CDR1 is SGHNT, CDR2 YYREEE (reference sequence). The CDR3 length is 15 residues. CDR3 sequence: CASRAGQGNPETQYF. The DNA for the CDR3 is TGTGCCAGCAGGGCGGGACAGGGGAATCCGGAGACCCAGTACTTC.

CDR3 nucleotide sequence: TGTGCCAGTAGTGATTTAGCGGGCCCCGACTACAATGAGCAGTTCTTC. It translates to CASSDLAGPDYNEQFF. This chain links TRBV19 with TRBJ2-1, with 7 bases matching TRBD2. Germline CDR1 LNHDA, CDR2 SQIVND (reference sequence). CDR3 length: 16 amino acids. V was pared by 5 bases and J by 3 bases, with 10 bases of the junction left unmatched. The variable domain in full, with the rest retrieved from reference TRBV19 and TRBJ2-1, is DGGITQSPKYLFRKEGQNVTLSCEQNLNHDAMYWYRQDPGQGLRLIYYSQIVNDFQKGDIAEGYSVSREKKESFPLTVTSAQKNPTAFYLCASSDLAGPDYNEQFFGPGTRLTVL.

V and J are TRBV18 and TRBJ2-5; 10 bases are a match to TRBD2. The germline gives CDR1 KGHSH, CDR2 LQKENI. The CDR3 has 15 residues. With V trimmed by 4 bases and J by 1 base, 3 bases remained unmatched. CDR3 DNA: TGTGCCAGCTCACTCGCTAGCGGGAGCCAAGAGACCCAGTACTTC. Its protein is CASSLASGSQETQYF.

The chain couples TRBV2 to TRBJ2-5; 8 bases are shared with TRBD1. Per germline, CDR1 SNHLY and CDR2 FYNNEI. J gave up 4 bases and V 9 bases, and 4 bases lay outside the gene matches. This CDR3 is 12 amino acids long. For the CDR3, the DNA is TGTGCCAGTCAGGGGGCCGTAGAGACCCAGTACTTC. Amino acid sequence: CASQGAVETQYF.